This TCR beta chain was retrieved from a study of blood T cell repertoires in COVID-19 (dated by TCRdb to about 2020). For the study in its entirety: Collaborator samples came from the United States, Italy and Spain and covered acute and convalescent phases of COVID-19. The prospective study material was composed of cDNA or gDNA derived from T cells, B-cell-depleted T cells, or PBMCs. Deeply sampled blood TCRbeta repertoires from subjects exposed to, actively infected with, or recovered from COVID-19 were included in the dataset. The repertoires were released in a freely available public database intended as a resource for research on the immune response to SARS-CoV-2. Samples came from the ongoing ImmuneRACE study (first 160 participants) plus 1,254 subjects from 6 global collaborators. Sample metadata almost always included a de-identified subject ID, COVID-19 status, age in years and sex. HLA class I and class II types, where available, came from metadata supplied by the sample provider rather than from assay-based typing. Overall study outcomes, separate from this receptor: The amount of clinical and demographic metadata varied by source and participant and was provided uncurated.

Reading the germline V gene gives CDR1 SGHRS and CDR2 YFSETQ. The CDR3 runs 15 residues from the cysteine to the phenylalanine. Here the CDR3 DNA is all that survives: 45 bases in frame from base 1. V lost 5 bases and J lost 3 bases; the stretch between them is 14 bases long. The immunoSEQ Assay, a bias-controlled multiplex PCR, was used to amplify TCRbeta CDR3 regions from genomic DNA. In the paper's pipeline: The number of nucleated cells in each sample was estimated by amplification of reference gene primers within the assay. To quantify the absolute abundance of each unique TCRbeta CDR3 rearrangement, sequence reads were collapsed and filtered. For each sample, productive Simpson clonality was calculated by taking the square root of Simpson's diversity index across productive rearrangements. The table was pulled from immuneACCESS by TCRdb, which kept in-frame rearrangements only. Such tables lose some clones; where checked, under half of the loss comes from unresolved V genes, and the rest has no known cause. Clone size and the V and J calls come from that table; the DNA yielded D and trimming. A total of 35,000 to 50,000 clones appear in this sample, 75% to 90% of them only once. The top ten constitute over 1% of the sample.

The count of this clone is one. Its specific antigen is unknown. No base quality values were provided; no much bigger clone lies one nucleotide off. Whole blood was collected in K2EDTA tubes by collaborating institutions according to the institutions' own protocols. For TCRbeta analysis, collaborators shipped samples in one of three forms: frozen whole blood, isolated PBMCs, or DNA extracted from either of those sample types. The sample taken for sequencing was peripheral blood. The chain is assembled from TRBV5-1 and TRBJ2-2; TRBD1 is possibly the D segment (6 matching bases). This sequence was found in a woman aged 35 to 49 with acute or convalescent COVID-19. The DNA sequence is TGCGCCAGCAGACCAGGGGCCAGTCACACCGGGGAGCTGTTTTTT. It specifies CASRPGASHTGELFF.